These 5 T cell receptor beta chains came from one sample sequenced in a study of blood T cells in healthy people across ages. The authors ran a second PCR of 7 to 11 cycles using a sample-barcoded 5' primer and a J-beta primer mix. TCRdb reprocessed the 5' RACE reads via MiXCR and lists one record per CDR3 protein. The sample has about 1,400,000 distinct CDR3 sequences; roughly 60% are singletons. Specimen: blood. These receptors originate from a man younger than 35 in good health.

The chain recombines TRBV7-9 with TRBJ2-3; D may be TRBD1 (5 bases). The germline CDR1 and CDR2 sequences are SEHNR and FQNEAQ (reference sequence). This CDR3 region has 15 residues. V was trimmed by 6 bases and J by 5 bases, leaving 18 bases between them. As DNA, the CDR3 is TGTGCCAGCAGTGGACAAAAGGGCGAGGTAGATACGCAGTATTTT. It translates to CASSGQKGEVDTQYF.

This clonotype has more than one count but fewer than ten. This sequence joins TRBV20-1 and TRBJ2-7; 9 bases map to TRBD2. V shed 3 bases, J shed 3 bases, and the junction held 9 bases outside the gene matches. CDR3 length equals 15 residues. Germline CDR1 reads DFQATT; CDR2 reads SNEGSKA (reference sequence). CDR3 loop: CSASPLAGLIYEQYF. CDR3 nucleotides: TGCAGTGCTAGTCCCCTAGCGGGATTGATCTACGAGCAGTACTTC.

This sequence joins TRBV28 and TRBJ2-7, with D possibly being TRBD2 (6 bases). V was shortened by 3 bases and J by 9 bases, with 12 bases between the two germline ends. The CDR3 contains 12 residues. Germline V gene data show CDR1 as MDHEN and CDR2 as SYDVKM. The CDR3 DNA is TGTGCCAGCAGTTTCCCGGGGGTGCGGCAGTACTTC. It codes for CASSFPGVRQYF.

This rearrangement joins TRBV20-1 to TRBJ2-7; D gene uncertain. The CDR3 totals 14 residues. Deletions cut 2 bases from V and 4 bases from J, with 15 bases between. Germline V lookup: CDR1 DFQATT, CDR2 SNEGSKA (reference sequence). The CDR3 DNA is TGCAGTGCTAGATTGCTAAGGAGAGGTTACGAGCAGTACTTC. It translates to CSARLLRRGYEQYF.

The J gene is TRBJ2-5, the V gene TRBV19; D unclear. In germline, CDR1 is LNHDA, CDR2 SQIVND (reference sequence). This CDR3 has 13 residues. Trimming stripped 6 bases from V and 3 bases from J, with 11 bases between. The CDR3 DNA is TGTGCCAGTAGGATGAGGTGGGAAGAGACCCAGTACTTC. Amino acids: CASRMRWEETQYF.